The rows below give T cell receptor beta chains drawn from one sample of a study of blood T cell repertoires in COVID-19. Assay used: immunoSEQ multiplex PCR; TCRdb lists only in-frame clones, some missing. Of 170,000 or so clones listed, 89% are singletons. Sequencing was carried out using peripheral blood. The receptors originated from a man younger than 35 who had recovered from COVID-19. CDR3s include the opening cysteine and the closing phenylalanine or tryptophan. The D gene is left open where the match is weak. Clone size appears in some rows only: once, few, many, or a class for an expanded clone.

d_call j_call v_call clone_size cdr3_aa cdr3_nt
TRBD1 TRBJ2-7 TRBV3-1/TRBV3-2 . CASSQPGQGTYEQYF TGTGCCAGCAGCCAACCGGGACAGGGAACCTACGAGCAGTACTTC
TRBD1 TRBJ1-2 TRBV5-1 . CASSEGQGYYGYTF TGCGCCAGCAGCGAGGGACAGGGTTACTATGGCTACACCTTC
. TRBJ1-3 TRBV5-5 . CASSLDSGSGNTIYF TGTGCCAGCAGTTTAGACAGTGGCTCTGGAAACACCATATATTTT
. TRBJ2-1 TRBV5-1 . CASSPFGGRPDNEQFF TGCGCCAGCAGCCCATTTGGGGGGAGGCCCGACAATGAGCAGTTCTTC
. TRBJ2-1 TRBV9 . CASSPRSIAAVQFF TGTGCCAGCAGCCCTAGGAGTATAGCCGCGGTGCAGTTCTTC
. TRBJ1-2 TRBV27 . CASSLSGAGVRTF TGTGCCAGCAGTTTATCGGGGGCTGGCGTTCGCACCTTC
TRBD1 TRBJ1-2 TRBV27 . CASSLGQGSGYTF TGTGCCAGCAGTTTAGGACAGGGATCTGGCTACACCTTC
TRBD2 TRBJ2-1 TRBV10-3 . CAISEASGRYNGEQFF TGTGCCATCAGTGAAGCTAGCGGCCGTTATAATGGTGAGCAGTTCTTC
. TRBJ1-1 TRBV27 once CASSLKYLNTEAFF TGTGCCAGCAGTTTAAAATACTTGAACACTGAAGCTTTCTTT
TRBD1 TRBJ1-3 TRBV18 once CASSPLRDRGSGNTIYF TGTGCCAGCTCACCCCTCCGGGACAGGGGGTCTGGAAACACCATATATTTT
. TRBJ2-2 TRBV5-4 few CASSQGGGTDTGELFF TGTGCCAGCAGCCAAGGGGGCGGGACAGACACCGGGGAGCTGTTTTTT
TRBD1 TRBJ2-7 TRBV5-6 . CASSETGGTYEQYF TGTGCCAGCAGCGAGACAGGGGGCACCTACGAGCAGTACTTC
TRBD2 TRBJ2-1 TRBV10-3 . CAIQTSGNNEQFF TGTGCCATTCAGACTAGCGGGAACAATGAGCAGTTCTTC
. TRBJ2-5 TRBV12-3/TRBV12-4 once CASSLVGKTQYF TGTGCCAGCAGTTTAGTCGGGAAGACCCAGTACTTC
. TRBJ2-2 TRBV5-1 . CASMSGLTAGELFF TGCGCCAGCATGTCGGGTCTAACGGCCGGGGAGCTGTTTTTT
TRBD1 TRBJ1-2 TRBV28 once CASSSPGQGVGYTF TGTGCCAGCAGTTCCCCGGGACAGGGGGTTGGCTACACCTTC
TRBD1 TRBJ1-1 TRBV24-1 . CATSDPWTGLGAFF TGTGCCACCAGTGACCCTTGGACAGGCCTAGGAGCTTTCTTT
. TRBJ2-1 TRBV7-2 . CASSQSGTLSYNEQFF TGTGCCAGCAGCCAAAGCGGAACCCTCTCCTACAATGAGCAGTTCTTC
. TRBJ2-4 TRBV10-1 . CARHPDSPIENIQYF TGCGCCAGACATCCGGACAGCCCCATTGAAAACATTCAGTACTTC
TRBD1 TRBJ1-2 TRBV5-1 . CASSLATGTGSGYTF TGCGCCAGCAGCTTGGCAACCGGGACAGGGTCTGGCTACACCTTC
TRBD2 TRBJ2-1 TRBV7-6 . CASSLEPGLNNEQFF TGTGCCAGCAGTTTAGAGCCGGGACTAAACAATGAGCAGTTCTTC
. TRBJ2-1 TRBV5-5 . CASSLATQVYEQFF TGTGCCAGCAGCTTGGCCACACAGGTGTATGAGCAGTTCTTC
. TRBJ2-2 TRBV11-2 . CASSSRLANTGELFF TGTGCCAGCAGCTCCAGACTCGCGAACACCGGGGAGCTGTTTTTT
. TRBJ1-2 TRBV7-2 . CASSLGGQPNYGYTF TGTGCCAGCAGCTTAGGAGGACAGCCTAACTATGGCTACACCTTC
. TRBJ2-6 TRBV5-1 . CASSLARPKAGNVLTF TGCGCCAGCAGCTTGGCCCGACCCAAAGCGGGCAACGTCCTGACTTTC